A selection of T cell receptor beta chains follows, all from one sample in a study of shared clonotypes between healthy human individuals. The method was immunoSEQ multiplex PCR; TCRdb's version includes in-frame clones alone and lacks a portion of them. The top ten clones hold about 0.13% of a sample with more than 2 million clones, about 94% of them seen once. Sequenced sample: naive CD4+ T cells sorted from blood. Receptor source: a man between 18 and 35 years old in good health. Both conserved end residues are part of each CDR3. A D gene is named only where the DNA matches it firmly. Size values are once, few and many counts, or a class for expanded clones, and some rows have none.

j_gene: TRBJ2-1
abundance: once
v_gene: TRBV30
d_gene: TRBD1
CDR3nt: TGTGCCTGGATCCCTTCAGGGGGCGGGTACAATGAGCAGTTCTTC
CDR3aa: CAWIPSGGGYNEQFF

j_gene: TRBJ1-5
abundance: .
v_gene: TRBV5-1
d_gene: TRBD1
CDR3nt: TGCGCCAGAAGAGACAGGGCGTGCAATCAGCCCCAGCATTTT
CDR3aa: CARRDRACNQPQHF

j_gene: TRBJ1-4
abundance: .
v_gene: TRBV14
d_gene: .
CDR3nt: TGTGCCAGCAGCCAAGATCTGAGGAGGGGAACTAATGAAAAACTGTTTTTT
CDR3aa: CASSQDLRRGTNEKLFF

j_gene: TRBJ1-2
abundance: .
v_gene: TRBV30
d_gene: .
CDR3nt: TGTGCCTGGTCGGGCGGGGCCGTTTATTTTGAAGCTAACTATGGCTACACCTTC
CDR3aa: CAWSGGAVYFEANYGYTF

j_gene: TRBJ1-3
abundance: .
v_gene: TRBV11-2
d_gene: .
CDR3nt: TGTGCCAGCAGCCTTACAGGGTACACCATATATTTT
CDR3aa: CASSLTGYTIYF

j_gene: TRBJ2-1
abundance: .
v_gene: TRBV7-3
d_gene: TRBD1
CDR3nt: TGTGCCAGCAGCTTAACGGGGACAGGGGGATATAATGAGCAGTTCTTC
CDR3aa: CASSLTGTGGYNEQFF

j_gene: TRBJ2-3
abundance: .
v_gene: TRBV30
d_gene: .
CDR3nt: TGTGCCTGGAGTGCCCCTAGCGTCCTTAGGCATACGCAGTATTTT
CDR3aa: CAWSAPSVLRHTQYF

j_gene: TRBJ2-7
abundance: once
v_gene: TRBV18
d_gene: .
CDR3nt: TGTGCCAGCTCACCCTCGGCAGGAGGGCAATACGAGCAGTACTTC
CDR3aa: CASSPSAGGQYEQYF

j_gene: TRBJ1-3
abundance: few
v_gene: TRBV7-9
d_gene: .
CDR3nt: TGTGCCAGCAGCCCCAGTCCAACTGGGAACACCATATATTTT
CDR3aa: CASSPSPTGNTIYF

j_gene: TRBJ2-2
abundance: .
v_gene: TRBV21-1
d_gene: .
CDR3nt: TGTGCCAGCAGCAATAGCCGGGCCCAAAGGGGAACCGGGGAGCTGTTTTTT
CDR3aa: CASSNSRAQRGTGELFF

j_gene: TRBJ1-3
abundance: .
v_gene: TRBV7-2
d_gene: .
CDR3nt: TGTGCCAGCAGCTTAGCACGGACAAGTACGGACACCATATATTTT
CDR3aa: CASSLARTSTDTIYF

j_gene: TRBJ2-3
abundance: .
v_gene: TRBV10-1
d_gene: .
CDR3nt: TGCGCCAGCAGTGAAATAGGTACAGATACGCAGTATTTT
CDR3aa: CASSEIGTDTQYF

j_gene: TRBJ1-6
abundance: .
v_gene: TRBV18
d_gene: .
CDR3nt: TGTGCCAGCTCACCCAGCAAAGGGAATTCACCCCTCCACTTT
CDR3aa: CASSPSKGNSPLHF

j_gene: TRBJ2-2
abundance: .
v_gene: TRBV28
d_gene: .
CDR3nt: TGTGCCAGCAGTCTGCCGGGGAGAGACACCGGGGAGCTGTTTTTT
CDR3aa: CASSLPGRDTGELFF

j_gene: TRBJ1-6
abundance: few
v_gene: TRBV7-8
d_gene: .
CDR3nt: TGTGCCAGCAGCGGGGGGTTGGGTTCACCCCTCCACTTT
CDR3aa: CASSGGLGSPLHF

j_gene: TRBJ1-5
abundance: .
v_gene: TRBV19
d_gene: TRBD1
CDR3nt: TGTGCCAGTAGTATAGGGCCCCTTCAGGGGGCTAGCAATCAGCCCCAGCATTTT
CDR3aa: CASSIGPLQGASNQPQHF

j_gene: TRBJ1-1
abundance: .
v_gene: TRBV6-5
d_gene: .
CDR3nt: TGTGCCACCTCCGGGGCAGGCGATAAAGCTTTCTTT
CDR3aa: CATSGAGDKAFF

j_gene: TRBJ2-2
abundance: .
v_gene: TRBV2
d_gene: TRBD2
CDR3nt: TGTGCCAGCAGGGGGACTAGCACAAACACCGGGGAGCTGTTTTTT
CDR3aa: CASRGTSTNTGELFF

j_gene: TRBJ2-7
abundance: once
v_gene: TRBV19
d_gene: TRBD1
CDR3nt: TGTGCCAGTAGTATAGTACCGACAGGGGGGGTCTACGAGCAGTACTTC
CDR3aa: CASSIVPTGGVYEQYF

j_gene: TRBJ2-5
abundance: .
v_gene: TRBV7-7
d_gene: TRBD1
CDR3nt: TGTGCTAGCAGCTTAGGGAGGACAGGGATCTCACTGGAGACCCAGTACTTC
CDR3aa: CASSLGRTGISLETQYF

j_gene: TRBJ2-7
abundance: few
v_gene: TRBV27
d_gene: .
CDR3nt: TGTGCCAGCGGACCGGGACGGGGAACGGAGCAGTACTTC
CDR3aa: CASGPGRGTEQYF

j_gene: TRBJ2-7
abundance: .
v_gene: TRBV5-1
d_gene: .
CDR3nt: TGCGCCAGCAGCTTGTCGCAGGGCTCCTACGAGCAGTACTTC
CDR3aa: CASSLSQGSYEQYF

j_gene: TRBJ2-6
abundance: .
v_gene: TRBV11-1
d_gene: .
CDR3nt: TGTGCCAGCAGCTTATCTCTCAACAACGTCCTGACTTTC
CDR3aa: CASSLSLNNVLTF

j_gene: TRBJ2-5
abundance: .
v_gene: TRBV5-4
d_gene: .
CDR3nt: TGTGCCAGCAGCTTGGATTCGAACCGGGGAGAGACCCAGTACTTC
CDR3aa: CASSLDSNRGETQYF

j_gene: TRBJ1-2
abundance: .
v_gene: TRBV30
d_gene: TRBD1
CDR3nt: TGTGCCTGGAGGGGACAGGCTGGCTATGGCTACACCTTC
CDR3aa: CAWRGQAGYGYTF

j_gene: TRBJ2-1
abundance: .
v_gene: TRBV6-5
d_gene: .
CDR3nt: TGTGCCAGCAGTTACTGGCAAGGAAATGAGCAGTTCTTC
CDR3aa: CASSYWQGNEQFF

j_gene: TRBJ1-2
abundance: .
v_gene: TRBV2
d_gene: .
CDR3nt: TGTGCCAGCACCCGGGAGGGTCTAGGGGCTGGAGGCTACACCTTC
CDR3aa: CASTREGLGAGGYTF

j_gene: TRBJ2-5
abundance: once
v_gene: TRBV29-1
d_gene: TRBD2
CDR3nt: TGCAGCGTTGAAGAAGAATTCGTCAGGCTAGCGGGAGTGAAGACCCAGTACTTC
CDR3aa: CSVEEEFVRLAGVKTQYF

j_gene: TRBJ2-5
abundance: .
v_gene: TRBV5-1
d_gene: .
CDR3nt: TGCGCCAGCAGGATTAACGGGGAGTGGGGACAAGAGACCCAGTACTTC
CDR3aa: CASRINGEWGQETQYF

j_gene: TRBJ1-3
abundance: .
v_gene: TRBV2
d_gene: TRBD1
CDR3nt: TGTGCCAGCAGACTCGACAGGGTCGGAAACACCATATATTTT
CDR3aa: CASRLDRVGNTIYF

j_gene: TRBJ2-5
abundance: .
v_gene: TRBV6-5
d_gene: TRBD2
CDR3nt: TGTGCCAGCACCCAGCGGGGGAGGGAGACCCAGTACTTC
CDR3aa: CASTQRGRETQYF

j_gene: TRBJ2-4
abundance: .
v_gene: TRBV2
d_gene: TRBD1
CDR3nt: TGTGCCAGCAGACCCTGGGGACAGGAGAGGAACATTCAGTACTTC
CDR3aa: CASRPWGQERNIQYF

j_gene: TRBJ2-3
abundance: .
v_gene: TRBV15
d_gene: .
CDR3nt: TGTGCCACCAGCAGAGGGGCGGTTTCTAGCACAGATACGCAGTATTTT
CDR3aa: CATSRGAVSSTDTQYF

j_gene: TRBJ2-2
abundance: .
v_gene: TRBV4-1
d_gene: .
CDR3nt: TGCGCCAGCAGCCAAAAAGTCCCCACAACGGCTCTGGGCACCGGGGAGCTGTTTTTT
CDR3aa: CASSQKVPTTALGTGELFF

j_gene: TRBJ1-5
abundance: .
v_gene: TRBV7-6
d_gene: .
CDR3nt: TGTGCCAGCAGTATAGGCCTTAATCAGCCCCAGCATTTT
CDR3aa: CASSIGLNQPQHF

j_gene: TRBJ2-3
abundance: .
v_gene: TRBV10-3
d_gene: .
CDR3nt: TGTGCCATCAGTGACCAAGGCACAGATACGCAGTATTTT
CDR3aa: CAISDQGTDTQYF

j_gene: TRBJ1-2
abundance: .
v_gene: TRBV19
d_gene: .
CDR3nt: TGTGCCAGTAGTACCGGGGACGGTCCCTATGGCTACACCTTC
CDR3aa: CASSTGDGPYGYTF

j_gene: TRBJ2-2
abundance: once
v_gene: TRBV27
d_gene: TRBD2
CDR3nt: TGTGCCAGCAGTTCCGCGCCCGGGACTAGCGGGAGTAAAACCGGGGAGCTGTTTTTT
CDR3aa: CASSSAPGTSGSKTGELFF

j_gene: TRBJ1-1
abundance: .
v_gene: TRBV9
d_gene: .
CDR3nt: TGTGCCAGCAGCGTACAGGAAATAAACACTGAAGCTTTCTTT
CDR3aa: CASSVQEINTEAFF